Listed below are T cell receptor beta chains from one sample, sequenced in a study of control samples from healthy donors and cancer patients. Here immunoSEQ multiplex PCR was the method, and the copy in TCRdb shows in-frame clones only, minus some. The table lists 110,000 or so clones, around nine tenths of them singletons. Sequencing used blood. These receptors came from a man aged 30 to 45 in good health. CDR3s include the opening cysteine and the closing phenylalanine or tryptophan. The D gene is left open where the match is weak. The listing skips clone size in some rows; elsewhere it reads once, few, many or a size class.

>.|few|TRBJ2-5|TRBV4-1
CASSQDRVAGAETQYF
TGCGCCAGCAGCCAAGATCGAGTGGCAGGGGCAGAGACCCAGTACTTC
>.|.|TRBJ2-1|TRBV7-3
CASSLSWGAPYNEQFF
TGTGCCAGCAGCTTAAGTTGGGGGGCTCCCTACAATGAGCAGTTCTTC
>.|.|TRBJ2-5|TRBV5-1
CASSSGLPGETQYF
TGCGCCAGCAGCTCAGGCCTCCCGGGGGAGACCCAGTACTTC
>TRBD1|.|TRBJ1-2|TRBV5-1
CASSLLGTGNYGYTF
TGCGCCAGCAGCTTATTGGGGACAGGGAACTATGGCTACACCTTC
>TRBD1|.|TRBJ1-5|TRBV27
CASRGQGGNQPQHF
TGTGCCAGCAGGGGACAGGGAGGCAATCAGCCCCAGCATTTT
>.|.|TRBJ2-7|TRBV10-2
CASNRGREQYF
TGCGCCAGCAACCGGGGGCGCGAGCAGTACTTC
>.|.|TRBJ2-5|TRBV24-1
CATSDTGLIQETQYF
TGTGCCACCAGTGATACTGGCCTCATCCAAGAGACCCAGTACTTC
>.|.|TRBJ1-1|TRBV6-5
CASRKVGVGAFF
TGTGCCAGCAGGAAAGTTGGGGTAGGGGCTTTCTTT
>.|once|TRBJ2-1|TRBV12-5
CASGFRGGADEQFF
TGTGCTAGTGGTTTTAGGGGGGGGGCCGATGAGCAGTTCTTC
>.|.|TRBJ1-2|TRBV11-2
CASSLDRWHGYTF
TGTGCCAGCAGCTTGGACAGATGGCATGGCTACACCTTC
>.|.|TRBJ2-3|TRBV19
CASSTIDTDTQYF
TGTGCCAGTAGTACCATTGACACAGATACGCAGTATTTT
>.|.|TRBJ2-6|TRBV2
CASSFGSGANVLTF
TGTGCCAGCTCGTTCGGGTCTGGGGCCAACGTCCTGACTTTC
>.|.|TRBJ2-7|TRBV30
CAWSPPQGGGVIDEQYF
TGTGCCTGGAGTCCGCCTCAGGGGGGCGGGGTAATCGACGAGCAGTACTTC
>.|few|TRBJ1-2|TRBV24-1
CATSDLDSAYGYTF
TGTGCCACCAGTGACCTTGACAGTGCCTATGGCTACACCTTC
>TRBD1|once|TRBJ2-2|TRBV7-8
CASSPSWAGGTGGNTGELFF
TGTGCCAGCAGCCCATCATGGGCGGGGGGGACAGGGGGGAACACCGGGGAGCTGTTTTTT
>.|.|TRBJ1-2|TRBV5-4
CASSLVGQINYGYTF
TGTGCCAGCAGCTTGGTGGGTCAAATTAACTATGGCTACACCTTC
>.|.|TRBJ2-7|TRBV15
CATSRDSDYYYEQYF
TGTGCCACCAGCAGAGATAGTGATTACTACTACGAGCAGTACTTC
>.|.|TRBJ1-5|TRBV6-6
CASSYSRDGNQPQHF
TGTGCCAGCAGTTACTCAAGGGATGGCAATCAGCCCCAGCATTTT
>.|.|TRBJ1-1|TRBV4-1
CASSQDDIVGEGGAFF
TGCGCCAGCAGCCAAGATGATATCGTCGGGGAGGGTGGCGCTTTCTTT
>.|few|TRBJ1-5|TRBV28
CASSLGTMGNQPQHF
TGTGCCAGCAGTTTAGGGACGATGGGCAATCAGCCCCAGCATTTT
>.|.|TRBJ2-2|TRBV10-3
CAIKQLNTGELFF
TGTGCCATCAAACAGCTAAACACCGGGGAGCTGTTTTTT
>.|.|TRBJ1-4|TRBV3-1/TRBV3-2
CASSPRLDEKLFF
TGTGCCAGCAGCCCAAGGCTAGACGAAAAACTGTTTTTT